Detailed here is one T cell receptor beta chain. The antigen remains undetermined. The V gene's germline CDR1 is SGHTA and CDR2 FQGNSA. CDR3 length: 16 amino acids. Trimming took 5 bases from V and 1 from J, leaving 17 bases between them. The data stem from a study of identical twins. Notes on the study in general: Conclusions rested on cross-sectional statistics rather than following the same donors.

TCRdb called the 5' RACE reads again in MiXCR, with one record for every CDR3 protein. The table lists 1.5 million or so distinct CDR3 sequences, 25% to 35% of them singletons. The source of this sequence is a newborn girl in good health. The sample was cord blood. The chain carries TRBV7-2 and TRBJ1-1; TRBD1 might be the D (5 bases). The CDR3 DNA reads as TGTGCCAGCAGCCCGCGATTGGGGACGGGGAACACTGAAGCTTTCTTT. Translating gives CASSPRLGTGNTEAFF.